This record looks at one T cell receptor (beta chain) sequence and its context. The antigen remains unidentified. This sample was included in a study of T cells in narcolepsy. Study conclusions and caveats: Reportedly, autoreactive clonotypes were serially detected in patients' blood but not controls'.

The V and J ends lost 4 bases and 8 bases respectively, with 18 bases between them. The germline V gene has CDR1 SGHRS and CDR2 YFSETQ. The CDR3 is made up of 15 amino acids. TCRdb's copy holds only in-frame clones and misses some; the assay was immunoSEQ multiplex PCR. The sample has some 30,000 clones, around 79% seen once. The sequenced sample consisted of memory (CD45RA-) CD4+ T cells from blood. The sequence derives from a human donor in good health. The J gene is TRBJ2-2, the V gene TRBV5-1, with D perhaps assigned TRBD1 or TRBD2 (5 bases each). CDR3 bases: TGCGCCAGCAGCCCCCAGGGACCTAGTGTGGGGGAGCTGTTTTTT. This translates into CASSPQGPSVGELFF. Together with reference TRBV5-1 and TRBJ2-2, the CDR3 gives the full variable domain: KAGVTQTPRYLIKTRGQQVTLSCSPISGHRSVSWYQQTPGQGLQFLFEYFSETQRNKGNFPGRFSGRQFSNSRSEMNVSTLELGDSALYLCASSPQGPSVGELFFGEGSRLTVL.